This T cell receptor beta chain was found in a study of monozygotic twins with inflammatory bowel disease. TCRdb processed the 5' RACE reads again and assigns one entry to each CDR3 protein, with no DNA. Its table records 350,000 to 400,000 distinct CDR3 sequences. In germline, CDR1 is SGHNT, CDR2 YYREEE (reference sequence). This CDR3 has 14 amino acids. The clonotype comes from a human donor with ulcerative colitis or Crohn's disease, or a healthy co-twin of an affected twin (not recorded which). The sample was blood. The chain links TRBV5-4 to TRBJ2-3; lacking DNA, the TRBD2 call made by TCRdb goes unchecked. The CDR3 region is CASSPAGYSDTQYF. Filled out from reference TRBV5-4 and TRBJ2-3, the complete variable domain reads ETGVTQSPTHLIKTRGQQVTLRCSSQSGHNTVSWYQQALGQGPQFIFQYYREEENGRGNFPPRFSGLQFPNYSSELNVNALELDDSALYLCASSPAGYSDTQYFGPGTRLTVL.